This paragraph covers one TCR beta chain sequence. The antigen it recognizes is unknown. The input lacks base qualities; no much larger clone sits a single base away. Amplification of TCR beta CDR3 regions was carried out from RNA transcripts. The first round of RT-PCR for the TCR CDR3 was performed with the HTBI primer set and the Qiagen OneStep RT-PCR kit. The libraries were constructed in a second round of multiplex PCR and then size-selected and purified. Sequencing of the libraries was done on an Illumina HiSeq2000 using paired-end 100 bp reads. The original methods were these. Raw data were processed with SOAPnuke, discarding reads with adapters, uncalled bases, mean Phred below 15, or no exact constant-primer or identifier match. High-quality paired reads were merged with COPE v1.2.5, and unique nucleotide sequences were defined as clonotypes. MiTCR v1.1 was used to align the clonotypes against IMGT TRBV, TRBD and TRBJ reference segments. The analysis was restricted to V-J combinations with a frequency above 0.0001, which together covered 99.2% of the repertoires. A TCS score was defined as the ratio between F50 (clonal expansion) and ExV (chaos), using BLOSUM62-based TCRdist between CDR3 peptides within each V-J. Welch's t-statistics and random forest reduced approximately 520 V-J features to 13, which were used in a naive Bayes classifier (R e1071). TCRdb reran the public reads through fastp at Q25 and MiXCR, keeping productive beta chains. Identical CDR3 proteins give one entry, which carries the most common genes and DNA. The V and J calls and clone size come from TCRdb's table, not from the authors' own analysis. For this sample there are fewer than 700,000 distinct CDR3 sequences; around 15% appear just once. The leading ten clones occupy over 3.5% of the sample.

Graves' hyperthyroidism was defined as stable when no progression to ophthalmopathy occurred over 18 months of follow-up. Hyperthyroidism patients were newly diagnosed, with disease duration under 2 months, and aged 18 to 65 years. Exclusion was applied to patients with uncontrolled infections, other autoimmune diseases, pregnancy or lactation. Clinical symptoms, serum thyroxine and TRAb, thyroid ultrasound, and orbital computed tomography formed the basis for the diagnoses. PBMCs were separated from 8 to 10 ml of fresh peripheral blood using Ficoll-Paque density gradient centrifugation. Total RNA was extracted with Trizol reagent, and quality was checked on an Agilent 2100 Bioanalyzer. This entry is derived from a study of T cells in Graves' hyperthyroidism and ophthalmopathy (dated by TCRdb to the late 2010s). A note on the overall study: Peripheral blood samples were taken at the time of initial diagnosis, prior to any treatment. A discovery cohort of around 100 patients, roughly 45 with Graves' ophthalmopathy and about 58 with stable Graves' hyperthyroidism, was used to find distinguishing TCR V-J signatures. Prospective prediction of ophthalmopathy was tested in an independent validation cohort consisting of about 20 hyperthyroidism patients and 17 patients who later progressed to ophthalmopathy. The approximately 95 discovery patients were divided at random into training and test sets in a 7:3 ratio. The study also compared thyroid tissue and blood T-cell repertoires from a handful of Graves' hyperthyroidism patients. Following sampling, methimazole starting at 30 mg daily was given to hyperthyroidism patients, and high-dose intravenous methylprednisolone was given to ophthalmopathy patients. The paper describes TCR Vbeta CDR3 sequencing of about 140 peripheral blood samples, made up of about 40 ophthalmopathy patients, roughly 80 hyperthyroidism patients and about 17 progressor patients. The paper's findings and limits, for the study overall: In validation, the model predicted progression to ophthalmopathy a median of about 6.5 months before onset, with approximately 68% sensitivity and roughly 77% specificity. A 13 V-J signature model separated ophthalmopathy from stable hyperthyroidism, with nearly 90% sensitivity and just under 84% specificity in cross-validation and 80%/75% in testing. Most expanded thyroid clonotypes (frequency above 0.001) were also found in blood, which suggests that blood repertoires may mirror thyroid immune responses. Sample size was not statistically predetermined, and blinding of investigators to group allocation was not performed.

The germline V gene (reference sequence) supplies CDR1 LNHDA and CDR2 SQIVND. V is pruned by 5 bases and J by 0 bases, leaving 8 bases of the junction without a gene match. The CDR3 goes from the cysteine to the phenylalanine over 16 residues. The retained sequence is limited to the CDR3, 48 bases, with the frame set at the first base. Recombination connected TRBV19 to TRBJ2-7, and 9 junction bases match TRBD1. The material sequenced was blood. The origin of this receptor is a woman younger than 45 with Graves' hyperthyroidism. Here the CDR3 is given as CASSAMGQGHSYEQYF. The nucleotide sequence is TGTGCCAGTAGTGCGATGGGACAGGGACACTCCTACGAGCAGTACTTC.